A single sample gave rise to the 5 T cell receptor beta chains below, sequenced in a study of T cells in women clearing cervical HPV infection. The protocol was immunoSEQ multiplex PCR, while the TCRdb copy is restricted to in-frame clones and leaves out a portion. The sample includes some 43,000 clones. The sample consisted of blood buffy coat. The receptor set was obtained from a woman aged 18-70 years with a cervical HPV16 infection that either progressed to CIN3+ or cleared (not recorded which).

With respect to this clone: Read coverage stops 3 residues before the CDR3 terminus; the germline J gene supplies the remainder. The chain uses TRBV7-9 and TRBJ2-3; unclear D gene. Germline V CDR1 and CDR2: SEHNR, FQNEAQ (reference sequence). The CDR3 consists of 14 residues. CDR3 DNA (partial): TGTGCCAGCAGCTTAGCCAGTAGCAATCAGCCG. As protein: CASSLASSNQP. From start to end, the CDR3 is CASSLASSNQPQYF.

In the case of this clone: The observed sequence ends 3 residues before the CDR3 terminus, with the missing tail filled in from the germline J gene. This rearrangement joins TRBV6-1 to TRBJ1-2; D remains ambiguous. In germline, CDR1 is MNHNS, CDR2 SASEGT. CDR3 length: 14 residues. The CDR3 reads CASSDWTGNNDYTF. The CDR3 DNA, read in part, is TGTGCCAGCAGTGACTGGACTGGAAACAATGAC.

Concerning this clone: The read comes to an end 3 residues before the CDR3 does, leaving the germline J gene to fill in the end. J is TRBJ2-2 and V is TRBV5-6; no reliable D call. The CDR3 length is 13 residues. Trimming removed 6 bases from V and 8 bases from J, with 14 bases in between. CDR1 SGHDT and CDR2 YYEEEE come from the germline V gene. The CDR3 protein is CASTSPLLGELFF. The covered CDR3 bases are TGTGCCAGCACCTCCCCGCTATTAGGGGAG.

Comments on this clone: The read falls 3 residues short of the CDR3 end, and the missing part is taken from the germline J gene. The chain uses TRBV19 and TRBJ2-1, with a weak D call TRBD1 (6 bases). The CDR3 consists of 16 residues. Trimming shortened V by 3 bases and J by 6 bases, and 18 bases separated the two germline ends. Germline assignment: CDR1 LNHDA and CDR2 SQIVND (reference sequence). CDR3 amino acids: CASSIPRQALPNEQFF. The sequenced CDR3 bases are TGTGCCAGTAGTATCCCCAGACAGGCCTTGCCCAATGAG.

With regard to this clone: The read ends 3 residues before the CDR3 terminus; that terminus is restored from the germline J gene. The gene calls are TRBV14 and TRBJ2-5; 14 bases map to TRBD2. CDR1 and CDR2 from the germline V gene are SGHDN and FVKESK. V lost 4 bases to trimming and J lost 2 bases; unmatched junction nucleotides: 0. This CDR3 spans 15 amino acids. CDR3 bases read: TGTGCCAGCAGCCGACTAGCGGGGGGGCAAGAGACC. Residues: CASSRLAGGQET. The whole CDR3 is CASSRLAGGQETQYF.